The following is a T cell receptor beta chain sequence with its context. The data derive from a study of CD8 T cells in Susac syndrome. With random hexamers, reverse transcription was performed on about 0.5 to 1 ug of RNA. TCRdb redid the calling of the immunoSEQ multiplex PCR reads with MiXCR, one entry per CDR3 protein. The sample yields about 150,000 distinct CDR3 sequences, approximately 94% seen once. CDR1 and CDR2 (germline): MDHEN, SYDVKM. V dropped 7 bases and J dropped 2; count of bases not matched to a gene: 14. The CDR3 sequence is 16 residues long. Source material: CD8+ T cells from PBMCs. The clonotype originates from a human donor with multiple sclerosis. J is TRBJ2-7 and V is TRBV28; 7 nucleotides align to TRBD1. The CDR3 spells CASTLDRSLFTYEQYF. In DNA form, the CDR3 reads TGTGCCAGCACCTTGGACAGGTCCCTCTTTACCTACGAGCAGTACTTC.